This T cell receptor (beta chain) was profiled in a study of spatial heterogeneity in lung cancer. In the study overall: Beta-chain sequences consistently outnumbered alpha-chain sequences in detection. General observations from the study: There were more appearances of ubiquitous expanded tumor TCRs in blood at resection than at follow-up.

Concerning this clonotype itself: Its antigen is unknown.

This CDR3 has 15 amino acids. V was clipped by 7 bases and J by 2 bases; unmatched bases: 9. Germline values: CDR1 SQVTM, CDR2 ANQGSEA. A unique molecular identifier was attached to every TCR cDNA molecule. MiXCR, run by TCRdb on the 5' RACE reads, gives a single entry per CDR3 protein. Seen here are fewer than 100,000 distinct CDR3 sequences, roughly 19% observed once, and the top ten hold around a fifth. Time point noted: blood at routine non-recurrence follow-up after resection. Unsorted whole RNA samples from tumor, nontumor lung or frozen PBMC were sequenced. This TCR derives from a male donor with early-stage non-small cell lung cancer. The sequencing used PBMCs, collected at follow-up. The V call is TRBV29-1, the J call TRBJ2-4, with 9 bases fitting TRBD1. CDR3 nucleotide sequence: TGCAGCGCTGTGACAGGGGGGCTCTCCAAAAACATTCAGTACTTC. It yields the protein CSAVTGGLSKNIQYF.